This TCR beta chain was observed in a study of metastatic and nonmetastatic thyroid tumors. Study overall: A comparison of repertoires was made across blood and tumor or nodule tissue from malignant and benign thyroid patients. Findings and caveats of the study: Malignant thyroid tumors reportedly had TCR beta diversity that was significantly higher than in benign nodules, in blood and tumor.

With respect to this clone: Its antigen is unknown.

Patients were all untreated before their thyroid surgery. TCRdb re-processed the PCR reads through MiXCR. The repertoire includes some 17,000 clones, around 22% of them detected once, and roughly 22% sits in the top ten. Germline values: CDR1 LNHDA, CDR2 SQIVND (reference sequence). The CDR3 has 14 residues. Trimming shortened V by 7 bases and J by 5 bases, and 15 bases separated the two germline ends. The chain recombines TRBV19 with TRBJ1-5; the D is unclear. This TCR was recovered from a female donor with papillary thyroid cancer or a benign thyroid nodule (not recorded which). Some clones in this sample may be carry-over from other donors' samples. The sample was adjacent normal tissue. The DNA of the CDR3 is TGTGCCAGTAACTCCGGCGGGGAGGATCAGCCCCAGCATTTT. Its protein is CASNSGGEDQPQHF.